This T cell receptor beta chain stems from a study of monozygotic twins with inflammatory bowel disease. TCRdb derives one entry per CDR3 protein from the 5' RACE reads, leaving out DNA. The sample table includes 350,000 to 400,000 distinct CDR3 sequences. Germline V gives CDR1 SGHRS, CDR2 YFSETQ. The CDR3 has 14 amino acids. This clonotype originated in a human donor with ulcerative colitis or Crohn's disease, or a healthy co-twin of an affected twin (not recorded which). The chain links TRBV5-1 to TRBJ1-5; no DNA is available, so the TRBD1 call from TCRdb remains unchecked. The sample comprised blood. CDR3 sequence: CASSQGTDNQPQHF.